These 23 T cell receptor beta chains were all obtained from the same sample, sequenced in a study of OX40 agonist ivuxolimab in advanced cancers. The repertoire was sequenced with immunoSEQ multiplex PCR; TCRdb's copy has only in-frame clones and lacks some. The data show some 100,000 clones, with 80% to 90% seen just once and 1.5% to 2.5% held by the top ten. Sequenced here: CD4+ or CD8+ T cells sorted from blood, sampled in a trial of the OX40 agonist ivuxolimab. Every receptor here comes from an adult with an advanced solid tumor such as melanoma, head and neck, liver or kidney cancer.

This clone came up a few times. The rearrangement links TRBV9 to TRBJ1-1; D not certain. The CDR3 sequence is 15 residues long. Germline assignment: CDR1 SGDLS and CDR2 YYNGEE. Trimming cost V 1 base and J 7 bases, with 17 bases left between them. CDR3 loop: CASSVLSRREGEAFF. For the CDR3, the DNA is TGTGCCAGCAGCGTACTGTCTCGCCGCGAGGGTGAAGCTTTCTTT.

The chain is built from TRBV5-1 and TRBJ1-2, with 7 bases aligning to TRBD1. The CDR3 extends over 16 amino acids. Germline V gene lookup returns CDR1 SGHRS and CDR2 YFSETQ. J lost 5 bases, V lost 4 bases, and 14 bases had no gene match. The CDR3 region is CASSPWGTDGSYGYTF. Here the CDR3 DNA reads TGCGCCAGCAGCCCCTGGGGGACAGACGGTTCTTATGGCTACACCTTC.

The V and J genes are TRBV11-3 and TRBJ2-1; D gene unclear. V was cut by 2 bases and J by 10 bases, with 12 bases left in between. Germline lookup yields CDR1 SGHNT and CDR2 YENEEA. The CDR3 totals 13 residues. CDR3 sequence reads: CASSLSSIGEQFF. CDR3 bases: TGTGCCAGCAGCTTAAGCTCCATCGGGGAGCAGTTCTTC.

The V and J genes are TRBV18 and TRBJ1-1, with D maybe TRBD1 (6 bases). The V and J ends lost 0 bases and 5 bases respectively, with 19 bases between them. The CDR3 runs to 17 residues. The germline gives CDR1 KGHSH, CDR2 LQKENI. CDR3 in amino acids: CASSPPSGGAHRTEAFF. The DNA of the CDR3 is TGTGCCAGCTCACCACCATCCGGGGGGGCCCATCGGACTGAAGCTTTCTTT.

The V gene is TRBV11-2, the J gene TRBJ1-5, with 11 bases fitting TRBD1. CDR1 SGHAT and CDR2 FQNNGV come from the germline V gene. The V and J ends lost 5 bases and 4 bases, in that order; junction bases with no gene match: 1. The CDR3 runs to 14 residues. The CDR3 DNA is TGTGCCAGCAGCCGGGACAGGGGGAATCAGCCCCAGCATTTT. Its protein product is CASSRDRGNQPQHF.

The rearrangement links TRBV18 to TRBJ1-2; TRBD1 might be the D (6 bases). Trimming shortened V by 3 bases and J by 1 base, and 9 bases separated the two germline ends. Germline V gives CDR1 KGHSH, CDR2 LQKENI. The CDR3 consists of 14 residues. CDR3 sequence: CASSPDRNNYGYTF. The CDR3 coding sequence is TGTGCCAGCTCACCGGACAGAAATAACTATGGCTACACCTTC.

The chain carries TRBV28 and TRBJ1-4, with D possibly matching TRBD1 (5 bases). Germline CDR1 is MDHEN and CDR2 is SYDVKM. CDR3 size: 15 residues. V dropped 5 bases and J dropped 8 bases, with 18 bases sitting between them. CDR3 loop: CASSPSGGSREKLFF. The CDR3 DNA sequence: TGTGCCAGCAGTCCCTCCGGGGGAAGTAGAGAAAAACTGTTTTTT. Full variable domain (rest looked up from reference TRBV28 and TRBJ1-4): DVKVTQSSRYLVKRTGEKVFLECVQDMDHENMFWYRQDPGLGLRLIYFSYDVKMKEKGDIPEGYSVSREKKERFSLILESASTNQTSMYLCASSPSGGSREKLFFGSGTQLSVL.

V usage is TRBV2 and J usage is TRBJ2-1; perhaps TRBD2 as D (5 bases). The CDR3 spans 14 residues. Per the germline V gene, CDR1 is SNHLY and CDR2 is FYNNEI. Trimming took 0 bases from V and 4 from J, leaving 7 bases between them. The CDR3: CASSEASEYNEQFF. Here the CDR3 DNA reads TGTGCCAGCAGTGAAGCTAGCGAGTACAATGAGCAGTTCTTC. The variable domain in full, completed from reference TRBV2 and TRBJ2-1, reads EPEVTQTPSHQVTQMGQEVILRCVPISNHLYFYWYRQILGQKVEFLVSFYNNEISEKSEIFDDQFSVERPDGSNFTLKIRSTKLEDSAMYFCASSEASEYNEQFFGPGTRLTVL.

The V and J genes are TRBV6-1 and TRBJ2-1; TRBD1 matches 10 bases. V shed 6 bases, J shed 6 bases, and the junction held 8 bases outside the gene matches. The CDR3 is made up of 15 amino acids. Germline CDR1 MNHNS, CDR2 SASEGT. CDR3: CASRARTGGANEQFF. The CDR3 DNA reads TGTGCCAGCAGGGCACGGACAGGGGGTGCCAATGAGCAGTTCTTC.

The rearrangement joins TRBV7-9 to TRBJ2-3; D unclear. There are 11 residues in the CDR3. V was trimmed by 3 bases and J by 8 bases, leaving 6 bases between them. CDR1 is SEHNR, CDR2 FQNEAQ, per germline (reference sequence). CDR3 DNA sequence: TGTGCCAGCAGCTTCAGTGTTACGCAGTATTTT. Its translation is CASSFSVTQYF.

This clone was seen once. The V and J genes are TRBV6-5 and TRBJ1-2, with D unresolved. This CDR3 has 12 amino acids. Germline V gene sequence: CDR1 MNHEY, CDR2 SVGAGI. The germline V and J ends were trimmed by 4 bases and 7 bases, with 10 bases remaining between them. CDR3 coding DNA: TGTGCCAGCAGTTCAGTGGATGGTGGCTACACCTTC. Residues: CASSSVDGGYTF.

This clone came up once. V gene TRBV18 combines with J gene TRBJ2-3; D not certain. CDR1 is KGHSH and CDR2 is LQKENI in the germline V gene. Trimming took 5 bases from V and 5 from J, leaving 8 bases between them. The CDR3 runs to 12 residues. The CDR3 region has the DNA TGTGCCAGCTCAGATAGTAGAGATACGCAGTATTTT. Translation gives CASSDSRDTQYF.

The chain uses TRBV6-1 and TRBJ2-7; no definite D call. In germline, CDR1 is MNHNS, CDR2 SASEGT. The CDR3 runs to 12 residues. The germline V and J ends were trimmed by 3 bases and 3 bases, with 6 bases remaining between them. The CDR3 is CASSDPDYEQYF. The CDR3 coding sequence is TGTGCCAGCAGTGACCCCGACTACGAGCAGTACTTC.

This clone was seen a few times. V is TRBV27 and J is TRBJ2-2, with no clear D. Looked up from germline, CDR1 is MNHEY and CDR2 is SMNVEV (reference sequence). The V end lost 5 bases, the J end lost 2 bases, and 6 bases lay between the germline ends. The CDR3 extends over 13 amino acids. CDR3 DNA sequence: TGTGCCAGCAGTCCTACTAACACCGGGGAGCTGTTTTTT. This codes for CASSPTNTGELFF.

V is TRBV5-1 and J is TRBJ2-1, with D unresolved. V lost 0 bases and J lost 2, with 9 bases in between. The germline V gene encodes CDR1 SGHRS and CDR2 YFSETQ. The CDR3 totals 15 residues. In DNA, the CDR3 is TGCGCCAGCAGCTTGGTTGCGGACGCCTACAATGAGCAGTTCTTC. This sequence encodes CASSLVADAYNEQFF.

V usage is TRBV7-2 and J usage is TRBJ2-3, with D unresolved. The CDR3 spans 17 residues. V lost 1 base and J lost 0, with 14 bases in between. Germline CDR1 and CDR2: SGHTA and FQGNSA. CDR3: CASSLGLRAASTDTQYF. CDR3 nucleotides: TGTGCCAGCAGCTTAGGCTTGCGAGCTGCTAGCACAGATACGCAGTATTTT.

The chain links TRBV15 to TRBJ2-2; 13 bases align to TRBD2. The V and J ends lost 0 bases and 1 base, in that order; junction bases with no gene match: 8. The CDR3 is 20 amino acids. Germline V gene sequence: CDR1 LNHNV, CDR2 YYDKDF (reference sequence). The CDR3 spells CATSRDLTSGRAGNTGELFF. CDR3 nucleotide sequence: TGTGCCACCAGCAGAGATCTAACTAGCGGGAGGGCTGGGAACACCGGGGAGCTGTTTTTT.

V usage is TRBV29-1 and J usage is TRBJ2-3, with 8 positions matching TRBD1. The CDR3 covers 14 residues. Trimming at V came to 3 bases and at J to 5 bases, leaving 7 bases not matched to a gene. Germline V CDR1 and CDR2: SQVTM, ANQGSEA. CDR3 residues: CSVDPGGAGDTQYF. In nucleotides, the CDR3 is TGCAGCGTTGATCCAGGGGGCGCAGGAGATACGCAGTATTTT.

This sequence joins TRBV27 and TRBJ2-2, with 7 bases lining up with TRBD1. This CDR3 region has 15 residues. The V gene's germline CDR1 is MNHEY and CDR2 SMNVEV (reference sequence). J gave up 0 bases and V 6 bases, and 4 bases lay outside the gene matches. CDR3 bases: TGTGCCAGCAGGTTGGGGACAGCGAACACCGGGGAGCTGTTTTTT. It codes for CASRLGTANTGELFF.

This clone has a handful of counts. V and J are TRBV19 and TRBJ2-5; 9 bases line up with TRBD2. Losses at the gene ends were 3 bases for V and 1 base for J; bases not matched to a gene: 3. Germline-derived CDR1 and CDR2 are LNHDA and SQIVND (reference sequence). The CDR3 spans 15 residues. The CDR3 bases are TGTGCCAGTAGTATCGGGACTAGCTTCCAAGAGACCCAGTACTTC. It translates to CASSIGTSFQETQYF.

The chain combines TRBV2 with TRBJ2-1; TRBD2 agrees at 8 bases. This CDR3 comprises 15 residues. Germline V CDR1 and CDR2: SNHLY, FYNNEI. CDR3 nucleotides: TGTGCGATCCAAGGGACTAGTAGTGCCTACAATGAGCAGTTCTTC. Amino acid sequence: CAIQGTSSAYNEQFF.

This CDR3 is CASSEIPGQGPYEQYF. The CDR3 bases are TGCGCCAGCAGCGAAATCCCGGGACAGGGCCCTTACGAGCAGTACTTC. V is TRBV4-1 and J is TRBJ2-7; 9 bases fit TRBD1. The CDR3 extends over 16 amino acids. Germline V gives CDR1 MGHRA, CDR2 YSYEKL. Trimming at V came to 5 bases and at J to 4 bases, leaving 12 bases not matched to a gene.

This chain connects TRBV19 to TRBJ2-3; 7 bases are shared with TRBD1. V was clipped by 5 bases and J by 9 bases; unmatched bases: 17. The CDR3 covers 16 residues. CDR1 is LNHDA and CDR2 is SQIVND in the germline V gene (reference sequence). DNA for the CDR3: TGTGCCAGTAGTTTCTCAACGGACAGGCGGGCCCACACGCAGTATTTT. Residues: CASSFSTDRRAHTQYF.